The next 13 T cell receptor beta chains were all read from a single sample in a study of blood T cell repertoires in COVID-19. Assay used: immunoSEQ multiplex PCR; TCRdb lists only in-frame clones, some missing. The sample consists of about 62,000 clones, just over 85% of them appearing once. Sequencing was done on a sample of peripheral blood. The source is an elderly woman with acute or convalescent COVID-19.

The rearrangement links TRBV11-2 to TRBJ1-6, with D unresolved. In germline, CDR1 is SGHAT, CDR2 FQNNGV. CDR3 length equals 14 residues. The V and J ends lost 2 bases and 5 bases respectively, with 7 bases between them. The CDR3 DNA reads as TGTGCCAGCAGCTTAAACACCAATAATTCACCCCTCCACTTT. As protein: CASSLNTNNSPLHF.

V usage is TRBV7-8 and J usage is TRBJ2-1; TRBD2 agrees at 7 bases. Germline CDR1 reads SGHVS; CDR2 reads FQNEAQ. With 5 bases clipped from V and 2 bases from J, the junction kept 9 bases outside the gene matches. This CDR3 spans 16 amino acids. CDR3 loop: CASSVMLADPYNEQFF. DNA of the CDR3: TGTGCCAGCAGCGTAATGCTAGCGGATCCCTACAATGAGCAGTTCTTC.

The V call is TRBV7-6, the J call TRBJ2-1; TRBD2 matches 9 bases. The V gene's germline CDR1 is SGHVS and CDR2 FNYEAQ. The CDR3 has 16 amino acids. Trimming removed 1 base from V and 4 bases from J; junction bases left unmatched: 5. CDR3 protein: CASSLGSGRTYNEQFF. CDR3 coding DNA: TGTGCCAGCAGCTTAGGCAGCGGGAGGACGTACAATGAGCAGTTCTTC.

The chain links TRBV6-5 to TRBJ1-5; D unclear. Deletions cut 7 bases from V and 2 bases from J, with 12 bases between. Germline V gene data show CDR1 as MNHEY and CDR2 as SVGAGI. The CDR3 length is 14 residues. The CDR3 nucleotides are TGTGCCAGCACGGAGGGAGCCGGCAATCAGCCCCAGCATTTT. Its translation is CASTEGAGNQPQHF.

This chain joins TRBV18 and TRBJ2-3, with D perhaps matching TRBD2 (6 bases). This CDR3 spans 15 amino acids. V shed 4 bases and J shed 1 base, with 12 bases lying between them. Germline CDR1 is KGHSH and CDR2 is LQKENI. CDR3: CASSLRESGTDTQYF. CDR3 DNA: TGTGCCAGCTCACTCCGGGAGTCGGGCACAGATACGCAGTATTTT.

The V call is TRBV28, the J call TRBJ2-7; 8 nucleotides line up with TRBD1. V shed 2 bases and J 2 bases; nucleotides not matched to a gene: 8. Germline V lookup: CDR1 MDHEN, CDR2 SYDVKM. This CDR3 has 16 amino acids. This CDR3 is CASSLLLGQAPYEQYF. The CDR3 DNA follows: TGTGCCAGCAGTTTACTGTTGGGACAGGCCCCCTACGAGCAGTACTTC.

This clone counts as medium-sized. The chain has TRBV19 and TRBJ1-1; 9 nucleotides match TRBD1. The CDR3 sequence is 16 residues long. Germline lookup yields CDR1 LNHDA and CDR2 SQIVND (reference sequence). J lost 3 bases, V lost 7 bases, and 12 bases had no gene match. The CDR3 bases are TGTGCCAGTACCCCGAGACAGGGGGGTAGGGACACTGAAGCTTTCTTT. It encodes CASTPRQGGRDTEAFF.

The gene calls are TRBV30 and TRBJ2-5; weak D call: TRBD2 (6 bases). The germline CDR1 and CDR2 sequences are GTSNPN and SVGIG (reference sequence). The CDR3 length is 14 residues. The V end was cut by 4 bases, the J end by 5 bases, with 17 bases between. CDR3 in amino acids: CAWNRRRVQETQYF. The CDR3 coding sequence is TGTGCCTGGAATCGACGGAGGGTCCAGGAGACCCAGTACTTC.

In its sample, this clone was seen once. The rearrangement uses TRBV27 and TRBJ2-3; a weak D match, TRBD1 (6 bases). The CDR3 is 13 amino acids. CDR1 MNHEY and CDR2 SMNVEV come from the germline V gene (reference sequence). V lost 6 bases to trimming and J lost 11 bases, with 18 bases between them. Here the CDR3 DNA reads TGTGCCAGCAGACCGAATCACAGGGAAGGGCAGTATTTT. Translating gives CASRPNHREGQYF.

The chain links TRBV11-2 to TRBJ1-5; possibly TRBD1 for D (6 bases). The CDR3 loop spans 15 amino acids. The V end was cut by 2 bases, the J end by 3 bases, with 11 bases between. Germline-derived CDR1 and CDR2 are SGHAT and FQNNGV. CDR3 loop: CASSLTQGPNQPQHF. CDR3 sequence (DNA): TGTGCCAGCAGCTTAACACAGGGTCCCAATCAGCCCCAGCATTTT.

This chain connects TRBV19 to TRBJ2-3; 7 bases agree with TRBD1. CDR1 is LNHDA and CDR2 is SQIVND in the germline V gene (reference sequence). V shed 6 bases and J 1 base; nucleotides not matched to a gene: 7. There are 15 residues in the CDR3. The CDR3 nucleotides read TGTGCCAGTAGAGAGCAGGGGGTCGGCACAGATACGCAGTATTTT. Translating it yields CASREQGVGTDTQYF.

The chain links TRBV6-4 to TRBJ2-3; D possibly corresponds to TRBD1 (6 bases). The germline V and J ends were trimmed by 5 bases and 4 bases, with 13 bases remaining between them. The germline gives CDR1 MRHNA, CDR2 SNTAGT. The CDR3 is 14 amino acids. The CDR3 loop reads CASSTHREPDTQYF. Written as DNA, the CDR3 is TGTGCCAGCAGTACCCACAGGGAGCCAGATACGCAGTATTTT.

This chain uses TRBV6-5 with TRBJ1-2; 7 nucleotides align to TRBD1. Germline CDR1 is MNHEY and CDR2 is SVGAGI. V was clipped by 5 bases and J by 4 bases; unmatched bases: 7. The CDR3 is made up of 14 amino acids. DNA for the CDR3: TGTGCCAGCAGTCCACGGGACAGATTCTATGGCTACACCTTC. Translation gives CASSPRDRFYGYTF.